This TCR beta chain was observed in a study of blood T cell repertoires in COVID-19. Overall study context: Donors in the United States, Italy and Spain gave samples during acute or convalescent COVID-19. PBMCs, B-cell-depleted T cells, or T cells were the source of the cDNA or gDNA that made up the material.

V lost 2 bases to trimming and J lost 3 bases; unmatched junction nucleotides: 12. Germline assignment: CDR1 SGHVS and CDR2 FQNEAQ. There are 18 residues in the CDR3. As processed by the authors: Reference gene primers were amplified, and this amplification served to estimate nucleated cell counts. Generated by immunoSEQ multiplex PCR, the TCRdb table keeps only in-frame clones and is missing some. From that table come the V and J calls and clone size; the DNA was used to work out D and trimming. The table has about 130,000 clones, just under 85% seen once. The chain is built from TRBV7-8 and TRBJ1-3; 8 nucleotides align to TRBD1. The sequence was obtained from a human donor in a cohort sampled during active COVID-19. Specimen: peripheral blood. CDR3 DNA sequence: TGTGCCAGCAGCTTAAGGGCAGGGGGCGCTATTTATGGAAACACCATATATTTT. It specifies CASSLRAGGAIYGNTIYF.